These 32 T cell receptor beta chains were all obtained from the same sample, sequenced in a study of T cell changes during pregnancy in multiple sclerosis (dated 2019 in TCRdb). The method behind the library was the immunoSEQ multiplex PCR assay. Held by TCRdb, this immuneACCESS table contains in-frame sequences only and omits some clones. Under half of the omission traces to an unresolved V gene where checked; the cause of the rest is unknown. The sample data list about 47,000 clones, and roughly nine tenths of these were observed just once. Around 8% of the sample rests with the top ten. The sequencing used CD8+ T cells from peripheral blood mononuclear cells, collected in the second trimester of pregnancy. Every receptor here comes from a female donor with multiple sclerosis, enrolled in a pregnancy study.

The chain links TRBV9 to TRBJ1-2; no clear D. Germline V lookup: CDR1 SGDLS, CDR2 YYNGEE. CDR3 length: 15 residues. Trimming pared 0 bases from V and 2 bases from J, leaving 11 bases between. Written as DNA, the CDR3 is TGTGCCAGCAGCGTAGTATCGGAGCCGAACTATGGCTACACCTTC. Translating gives CASSVVSEPNYGYTF.

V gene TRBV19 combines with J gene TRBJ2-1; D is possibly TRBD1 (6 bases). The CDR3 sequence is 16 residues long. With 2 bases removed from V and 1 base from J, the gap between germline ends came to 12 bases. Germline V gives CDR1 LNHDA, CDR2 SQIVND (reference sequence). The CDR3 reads CASSILPQGSYNEQFF. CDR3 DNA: TGTGCCAGTAGTATACTCCCCCAGGGGTCCTACAATGAGCAGTTCTTC.

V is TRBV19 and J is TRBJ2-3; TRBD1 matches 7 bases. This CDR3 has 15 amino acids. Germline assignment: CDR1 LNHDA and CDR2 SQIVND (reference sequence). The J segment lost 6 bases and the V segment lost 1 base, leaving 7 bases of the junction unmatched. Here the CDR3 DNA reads TGTGCCAGTAGTATAGGCAGGGGGAGAGAGGATACGCAGTATTTT. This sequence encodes CASSIGRGREDTQYF.

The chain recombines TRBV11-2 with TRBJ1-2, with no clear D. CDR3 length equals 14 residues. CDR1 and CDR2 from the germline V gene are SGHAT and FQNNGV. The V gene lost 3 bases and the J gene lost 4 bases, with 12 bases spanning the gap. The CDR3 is CASSFGGGPYGYTF. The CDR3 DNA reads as TGTGCCAGCAGCTTCGGAGGTGGGCCCTATGGCTACACCTTC.

The CDR3 is CASSWEPNTEAFF. In DNA, the CDR3 is TGTGCCAGCAGCTGGGAGCCGAACACTGAAGCTTTCTTT. The rearrangement uses TRBV7-6 and TRBJ1-1; no definite D call. Germline CDR1 reads SGHVS; CDR2 reads FNYEAQ. This CDR3 contains 13 residues. V was cut by 4 bases and J by 1 base, with 7 bases left in between.

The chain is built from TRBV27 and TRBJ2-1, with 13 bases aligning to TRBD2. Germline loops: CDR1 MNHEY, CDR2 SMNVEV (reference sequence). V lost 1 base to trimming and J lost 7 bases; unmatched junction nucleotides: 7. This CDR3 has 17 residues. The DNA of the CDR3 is TGTGCCAGCAGTTTATTACTAGCGGGGGGGCCTGGGAATGAGCAGTTCTTC. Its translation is CASSLLLAGGPGNEQFF.

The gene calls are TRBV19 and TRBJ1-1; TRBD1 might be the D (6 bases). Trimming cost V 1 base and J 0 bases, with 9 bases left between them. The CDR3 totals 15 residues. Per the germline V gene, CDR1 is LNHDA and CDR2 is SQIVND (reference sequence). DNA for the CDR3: TGTGCCAGTAGTATAGGGGGACATTTGAACACTGAAGCTTTCTTT. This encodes CASSIGGHLNTEAFF.

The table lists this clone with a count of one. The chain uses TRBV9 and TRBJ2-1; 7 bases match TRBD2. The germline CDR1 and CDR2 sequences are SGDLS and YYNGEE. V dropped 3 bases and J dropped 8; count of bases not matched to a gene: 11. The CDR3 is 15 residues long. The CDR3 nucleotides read TGTGCCAGCAGCGCCCTGGGCGGGGGTGGCTATGAGCAGTTCTTC. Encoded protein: CASSALGGGGYEQFF. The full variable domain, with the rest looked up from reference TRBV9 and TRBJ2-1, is DSGVTQTPKHLITATGQRVTLRCSPRSGDLSVYWYQQSLDQGLQFLIQYYNGEERAKGNILERFSAQQFPDLHSELNLSSLELGDSALYFCASSALGGGGYEQFFGPGTRLTVL.

CDR3 sequence (DNA): TGTGCCAGCAGTCAAGGAGGGATAAACTATGGCTACACCTTC. Its protein product is CASSQGGINYGYTF. The gene calls are TRBV6-5 and TRBJ1-2; D unresolved. Germline lookup yields CDR1 MNHEY and CDR2 SVGAGI. Deletions cut 5 bases from V and 2 bases from J, with 12 bases between. This CDR3 spans 14 amino acids.

CDR3 region: CAIRGIQPGGEYEQYF. Written as DNA, the CDR3 is TGTGCCATCAGGGGGATACAACCAGGGGGCGAGTACGAGCAGTACTTC. V and J are TRBV10-3 and TRBJ2-7; 8 bases align to TRBD1. J gave up 4 bases and V 6 bases, and 14 bases lay outside the gene matches. The CDR3 has 16 amino acids. Looked up from germline, CDR1 is ENHRY and CDR2 is SYGVKD.

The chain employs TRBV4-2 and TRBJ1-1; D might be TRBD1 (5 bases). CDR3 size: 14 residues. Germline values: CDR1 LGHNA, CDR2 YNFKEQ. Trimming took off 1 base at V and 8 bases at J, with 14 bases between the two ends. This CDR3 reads CASSQVQGGGEAFF. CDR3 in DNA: TGTGCCAGCAGCCAAGTCCAGGGCGGGGGGGAAGCTTTCTTT.

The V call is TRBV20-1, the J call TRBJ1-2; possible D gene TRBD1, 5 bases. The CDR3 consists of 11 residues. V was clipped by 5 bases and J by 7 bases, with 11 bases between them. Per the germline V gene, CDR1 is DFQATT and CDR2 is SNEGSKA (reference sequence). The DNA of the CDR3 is TGCAGTGCTGCCAGGGATGGTGGCTACACCTTC. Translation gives CSAARDGGYTF.

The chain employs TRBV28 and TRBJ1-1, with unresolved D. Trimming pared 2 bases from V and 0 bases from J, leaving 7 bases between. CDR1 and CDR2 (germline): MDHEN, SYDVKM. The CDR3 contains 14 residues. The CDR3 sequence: CASSLAGMNTEAFF. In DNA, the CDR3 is TGTGCCAGCAGTTTAGCGGGTATGAACACTGAAGCTTTCTTT. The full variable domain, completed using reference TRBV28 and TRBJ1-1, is DVKVTQSSRYLVKRTGEKVFLECVQDMDHENMFWYRQDPGLGLRLIYFSYDVKMKEKGDIPEGYSVSREKKERFSLILESASTNQTSMYLCASSLAGMNTEAFFGQGTRLTVV.

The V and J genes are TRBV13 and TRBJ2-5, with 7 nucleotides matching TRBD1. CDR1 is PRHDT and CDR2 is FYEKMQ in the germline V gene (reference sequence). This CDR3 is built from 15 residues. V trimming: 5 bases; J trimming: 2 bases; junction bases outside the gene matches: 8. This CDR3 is CASSPWDSYQETQYF. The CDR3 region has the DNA TGTGCCAGCAGCCCCTGGGACAGCTATCAAGAGACCCAGTACTTC.

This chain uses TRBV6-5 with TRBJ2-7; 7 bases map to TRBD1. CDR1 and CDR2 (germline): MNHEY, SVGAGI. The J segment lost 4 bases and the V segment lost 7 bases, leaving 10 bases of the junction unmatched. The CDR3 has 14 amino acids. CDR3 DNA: TGTGCCAGCACGACCGGGACAGTTAATTACGAGCAGTACTTC. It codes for CASTTGTVNYEQYF.

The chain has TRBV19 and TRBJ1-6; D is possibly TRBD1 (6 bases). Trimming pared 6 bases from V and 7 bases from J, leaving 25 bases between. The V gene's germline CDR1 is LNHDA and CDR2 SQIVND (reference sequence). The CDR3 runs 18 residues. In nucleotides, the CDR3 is TGTGCCAGTAGCTTGGGTGAGGGGGGGGCGTCGCCGAATTCACCCCTCCACTTT. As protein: CASSLGEGGASPNSPLHF.

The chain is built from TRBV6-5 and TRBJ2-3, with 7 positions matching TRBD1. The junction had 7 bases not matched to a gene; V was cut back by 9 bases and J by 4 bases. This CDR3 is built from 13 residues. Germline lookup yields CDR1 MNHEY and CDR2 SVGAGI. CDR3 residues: CASAQGWADTQYF. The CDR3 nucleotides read TGTGCCAGTGCACAGGGGTGGGCAGATACGCAGTATTTT.

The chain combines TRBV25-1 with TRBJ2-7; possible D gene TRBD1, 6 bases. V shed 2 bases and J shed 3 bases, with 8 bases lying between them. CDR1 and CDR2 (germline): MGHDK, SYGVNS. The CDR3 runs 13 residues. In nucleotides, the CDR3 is TGTGCCAGCAGTGAACAACAGGGCTACGAGCAGTACTTC. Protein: CASSEQQGYEQYF.

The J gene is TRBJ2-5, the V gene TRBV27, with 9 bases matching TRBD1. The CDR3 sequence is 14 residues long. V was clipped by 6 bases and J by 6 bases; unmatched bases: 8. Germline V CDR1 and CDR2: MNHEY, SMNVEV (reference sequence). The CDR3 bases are TGTGCCAGCAGAGCCACAGGGGGCGGGAAGACCCAGTACTTC. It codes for CASRATGGGKTQYF.

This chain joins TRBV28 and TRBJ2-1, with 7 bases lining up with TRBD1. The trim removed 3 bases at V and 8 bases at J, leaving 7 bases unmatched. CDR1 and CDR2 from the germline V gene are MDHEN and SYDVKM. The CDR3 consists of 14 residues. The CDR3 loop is CASSLSRGYHEQFF. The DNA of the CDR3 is TGTGCCAGCAGTTTGAGCAGGGGGTACCATGAGCAGTTCTTC.

The CDR3 sequence: CASSYEASGTTDTQYF. CDR3 in DNA: TGTGCCAGCAGTTACGAGGCTAGCGGGACCACAGATACGCAGTATTTT. This sequence joins TRBV6-5 and TRBJ2-3; TRBD2 matches at 9 bases. There are 16 residues in the CDR3. V dropped 2 bases and J dropped 2; count of bases not matched to a gene: 5. Germline CDR1 MNHEY, CDR2 SVGAGI.

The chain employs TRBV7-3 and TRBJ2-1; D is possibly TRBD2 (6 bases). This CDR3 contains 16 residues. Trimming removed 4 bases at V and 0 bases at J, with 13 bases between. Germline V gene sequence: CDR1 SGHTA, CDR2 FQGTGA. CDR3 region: CASSSSSVSSYNEQFF. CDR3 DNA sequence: TGTGCCAGCAGCTCTTCTAGCGTGAGCTCCTACAATGAGCAGTTCTTC.

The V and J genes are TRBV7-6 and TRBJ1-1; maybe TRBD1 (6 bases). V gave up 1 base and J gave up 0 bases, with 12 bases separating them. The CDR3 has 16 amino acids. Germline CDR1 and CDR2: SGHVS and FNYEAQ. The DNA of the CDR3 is TGTGCCAGCAGCTTAGGGGGGGGGCAAATGAACACTGAAGCTTTCTTT. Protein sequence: CASSLGGGQMNTEAFF.

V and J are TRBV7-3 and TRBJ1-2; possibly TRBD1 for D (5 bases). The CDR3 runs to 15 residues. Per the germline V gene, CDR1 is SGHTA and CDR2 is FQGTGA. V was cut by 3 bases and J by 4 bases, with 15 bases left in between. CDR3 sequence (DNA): TGTGCCAGCAGCTTGGCCGGGGGGGATGGCTATGGCTACACCTTC. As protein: CASSLAGGDGYGYTF.

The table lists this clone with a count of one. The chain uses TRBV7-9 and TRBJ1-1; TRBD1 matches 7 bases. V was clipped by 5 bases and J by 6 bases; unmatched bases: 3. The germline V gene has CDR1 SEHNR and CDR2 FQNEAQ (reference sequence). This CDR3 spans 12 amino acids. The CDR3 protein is CASSGQAPEAFF. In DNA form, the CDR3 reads TGTGCCAGCAGCGGACAGGCCCCTGAAGCTTTCTTT.

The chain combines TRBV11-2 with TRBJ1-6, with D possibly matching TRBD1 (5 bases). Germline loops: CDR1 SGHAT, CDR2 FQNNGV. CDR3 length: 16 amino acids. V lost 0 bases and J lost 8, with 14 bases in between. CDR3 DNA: TGTGCCAGCAGCTTAGAAGGGGCGGACACATATTCACCCCTCCACTTT. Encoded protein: CASSLEGADTYSPLHF.

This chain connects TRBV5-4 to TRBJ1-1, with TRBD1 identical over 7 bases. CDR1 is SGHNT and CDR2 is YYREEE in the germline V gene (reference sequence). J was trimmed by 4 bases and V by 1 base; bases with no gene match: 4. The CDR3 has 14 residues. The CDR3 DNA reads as TGTGCCAGCAGCTTGACAGGGGAATTCACTGAAGCTTTCTTT. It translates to CASSLTGEFTEAFF.

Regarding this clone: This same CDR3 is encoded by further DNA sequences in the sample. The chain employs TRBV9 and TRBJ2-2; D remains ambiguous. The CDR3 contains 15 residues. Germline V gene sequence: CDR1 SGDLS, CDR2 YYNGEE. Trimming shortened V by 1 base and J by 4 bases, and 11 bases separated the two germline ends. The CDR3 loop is CASSVKGASTGELFF. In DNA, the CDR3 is TGTGCCAGCAGCGTAAAAGGAGCGAGCACCGGGGAGCTGTTTTTT.

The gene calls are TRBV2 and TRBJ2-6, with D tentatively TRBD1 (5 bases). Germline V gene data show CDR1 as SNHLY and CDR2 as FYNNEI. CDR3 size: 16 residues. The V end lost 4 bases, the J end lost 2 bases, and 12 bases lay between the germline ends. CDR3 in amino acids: CASSAQGTTGANVLTF. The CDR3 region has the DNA TGTGCCAGCAGTGCTCAGGGAACTACTGGGGCCAACGTCCTGACTTTC.

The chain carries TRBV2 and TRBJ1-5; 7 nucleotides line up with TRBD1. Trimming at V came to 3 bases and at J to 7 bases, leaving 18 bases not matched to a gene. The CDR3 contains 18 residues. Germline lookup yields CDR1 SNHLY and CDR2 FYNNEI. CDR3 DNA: TGTGCCAGCAGTGACCCCCGAGGGACAGCATGGAATTTCCAGCCCCAGCATTTT. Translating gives CASSDPRGTAWNFQPQHF.

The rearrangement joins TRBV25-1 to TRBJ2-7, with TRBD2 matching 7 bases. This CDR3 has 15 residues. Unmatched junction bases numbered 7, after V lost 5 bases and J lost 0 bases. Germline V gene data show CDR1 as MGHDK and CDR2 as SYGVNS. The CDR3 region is CASSQWGGSSYEQYF. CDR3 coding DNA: TGTGCCAGCAGTCAATGGGGGGGATCCTCCTACGAGCAGTACTTC.

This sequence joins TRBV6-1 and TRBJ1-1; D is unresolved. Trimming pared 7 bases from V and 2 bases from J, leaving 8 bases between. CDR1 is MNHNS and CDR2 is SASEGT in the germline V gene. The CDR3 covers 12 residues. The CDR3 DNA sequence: TGTGCCAGCATGAGGGCAAACACTGAAGCTTTCTTT. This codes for CASMRANTEAFF.